This record concerns one T cell receptor (beta chain) sequence. The sample originates from a study of blood T cell repertoires in COVID-19. Study-wide background: The origin of the acute and convalescent COVID-19 samples was the United States, Italy and Spain.

Germline V gives CDR1 SNHLY, CDR2 FYNNEI. The CDR3 totals 15 residues. V was shortened by 5 bases and J by 5 bases, with 18 bases between the two germline ends. Source study methods: Cell counts per sample came from amplifying reference gene primers. The protocol was immunoSEQ multiplex PCR, while the TCRdb copy is restricted to in-frame clones and leaves out a portion. That table supplies the V and J calls and clone size; D and trimming were determined from the DNA. There are about 350,000 clones in the sample; about nine tenths occur only once, and about 6.7% lies in the top ten. Seattle patients were enrolled during active infection and followed longitudinally.

The chain uses TRBV2 and TRBJ1-1, with no clear D. The receptor was isolated from a woman in her seventies with COVID-19, enrolled during active disease. The sample comprised peripheral blood. The CDR3 nucleotides are TGTGCCAGCAGTAACAAAGGACTGGGTGGGACTGAAGCTTTCTTT. This sequence encodes CASSNKGLGGTEAFF.